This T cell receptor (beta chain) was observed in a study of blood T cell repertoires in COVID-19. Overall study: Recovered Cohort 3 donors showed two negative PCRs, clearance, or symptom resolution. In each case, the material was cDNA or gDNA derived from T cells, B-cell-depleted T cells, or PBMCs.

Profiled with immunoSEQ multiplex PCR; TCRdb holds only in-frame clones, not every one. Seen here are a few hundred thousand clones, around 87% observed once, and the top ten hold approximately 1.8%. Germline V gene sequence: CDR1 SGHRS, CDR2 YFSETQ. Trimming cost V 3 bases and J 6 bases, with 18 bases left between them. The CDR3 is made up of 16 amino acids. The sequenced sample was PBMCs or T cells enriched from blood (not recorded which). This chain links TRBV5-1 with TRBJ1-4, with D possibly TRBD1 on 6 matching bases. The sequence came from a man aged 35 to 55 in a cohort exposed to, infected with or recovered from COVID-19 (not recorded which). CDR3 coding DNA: TGCGCCAGCAGCTGGAAACCGGGACAAGGGGATGAAAAACTGTTTTTT. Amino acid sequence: CASSWKPGQGDEKLFF.